This TCR beta chain was captured by sequencing in a study of tumor-infiltrating lymphocytes in primary liver carcinoma. General study points: Only about 7-25% of top clones were detected in each of the five tumor regions.

This clonotype came up a few times. What it binds is unknown. TCR beta cDNA was prepared out of 450 to 500 ng total RNA by means of a constant-region primer. The TCR beta library was amplified through three nested multiplex PCR rounds in a modified ARM-PCR procedure. Primers for the first two PCR rounds were TRBV1-TRBV30 forward primers and a C-beta reverse primer (10 cycles per round). Via MiXCR, TCRdb re-called the multiplex PCR reads, giving one row per CDR3 protein. Seen here are about 78,000 distinct CDR3 sequences, over 70% observed once, and the top ten hold approximately 15%. Germline CDR1 reads MDHEN; CDR2 reads SYDVKM. This CDR3 comprises 16 residues. Germline trimming cut 7 bases from V and 7 bases from J; bases unmatched to any gene: 16. Unsorted bulk tissue, about 19-32 mg of it, served as the source for co-extraction of RNA and DNA. No treatment had been given to the patients, who were chronically infected with HBV.

The V call is TRBV28, the J call TRBJ1-5; 7 bases map to TRBD1. Sample: liver tumor tissue from sampling region 4. Described subset: tumor region T4, right-lateral pole. This sequence was found in a woman aged 60-70 years with primary liver carcinoma and hepatitis B virus infection. Written as DNA, the CDR3 is TGTGCCAGCAAAACAGGGGAAACAACGCGGCAGCAGCCCCAGCATTTT. Encoded protein: CASKTGETTRQQPQHF.